This section outlines one T cell receptor beta chain sequence together with its context. Its antigen remains unknown. Trimming removed 3 bases from V and 4 bases from J; junction bases left unmatched: 8. The CDR3 is 15 amino acids. Germline V gives CDR1 SGDLS, CDR2 YYNGEE. The data derive from a study of siplizumab effects on memory and regulatory T cells. Study-wide points: Assignment to unstimulated subsets succeeded for only a minor fraction of the alloreactive clones. Treg origin accounted for an average of 68.8% of mappable alloreactive CD4+ clones with siplizumab and roughly 25% in controls.

The assay covered 100,000 or so TCR templates per sample. Sequencing was performed with immunoSEQ multiplex PCR; in TCRdb, only in-frame clones are kept and a portion is missing. The sample shows more than 95,000 clones, about 93% of them seen only once. The V and J genes are TRBV9 and TRBJ2-3; 7 bases map to TRBD2. Material for sequencing was Tregs sorted from blood. The receptor comes from a human donor in good health. Written as DNA, the CDR3 is TGTGCCAGCAGCGCACAACTAGCGTGGGCAGATACGCAGTATTTT. It yields the protein CASSAQLAWADTQYF.